This T cell receptor (beta chain) is from a study of circulating CD8 cells and anti-PD-1 response in melanoma. At the level of the study: Patients received intravenous nivolumab, 3 mg/kg, every 2 weeks.

Four subsets defined by PD-1 and/or TIGIT were sorted from live CD3+CD8+TCRalphabeta+ cells. This clonotype counts as medium-sized. The QIAseq Immune Repertoire TCR panel built the libraries from roughly 15 ng of total RNA. Using its own MiXCR run on the reads, TCRdb lists one record per CDR3 protein. This table holds some 400 distinct CDR3 sequences, roughly a tenth found once. Trimming removed 3 bases from V and 4 bases from J, with 15 bases in between. The CDR3 is 16 residues long. CDR1 and CDR2 from the germline V gene are LGHNA and YSLEER. The specimen was CD8+ T cells from PBMCs, collected at baseline or after one month of anti-PD-1 therapy (not recorded which). The sequence was collected from a human donor with melanoma. The chain uses TRBV4-3 and TRBJ2-2; D uncertain. The CDR3 region is CASSQVDGASTGELFF. DNA of the CDR3: TGCGCCAGCAGCCAGGTTGATGGCGCGAGCACCGGGGAGCTGTTTTTT.